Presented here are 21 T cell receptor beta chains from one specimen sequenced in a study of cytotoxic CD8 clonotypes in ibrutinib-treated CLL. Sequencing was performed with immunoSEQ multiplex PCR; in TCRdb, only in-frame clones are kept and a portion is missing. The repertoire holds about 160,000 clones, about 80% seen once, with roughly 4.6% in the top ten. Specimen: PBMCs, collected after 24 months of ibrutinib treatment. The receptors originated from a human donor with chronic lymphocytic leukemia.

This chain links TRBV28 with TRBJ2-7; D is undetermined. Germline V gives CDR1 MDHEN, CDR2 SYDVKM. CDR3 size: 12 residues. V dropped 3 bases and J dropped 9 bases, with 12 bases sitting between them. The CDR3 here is CASSFSVGAQYF. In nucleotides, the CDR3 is TGTGCCAGCAGTTTTTCGGTCGGCGCGCAGTACTTC.

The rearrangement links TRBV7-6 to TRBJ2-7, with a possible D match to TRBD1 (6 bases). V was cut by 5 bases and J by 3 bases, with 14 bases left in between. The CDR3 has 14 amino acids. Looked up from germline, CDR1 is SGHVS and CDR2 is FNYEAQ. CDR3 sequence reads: CASSPGTTFYEQYF. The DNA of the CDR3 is TGTGCCAGCAGCCCCGGGACAACCTTCTACGAGCAGTACTTC.

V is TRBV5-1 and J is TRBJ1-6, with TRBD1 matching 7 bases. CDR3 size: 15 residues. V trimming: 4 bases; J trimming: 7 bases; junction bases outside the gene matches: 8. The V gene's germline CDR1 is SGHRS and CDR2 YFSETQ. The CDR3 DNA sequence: TGCGCCAGCAGCCTTTTCGACAGGGCGAATTCACCCCTCCACTTT. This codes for CASSLFDRANSPLHF.

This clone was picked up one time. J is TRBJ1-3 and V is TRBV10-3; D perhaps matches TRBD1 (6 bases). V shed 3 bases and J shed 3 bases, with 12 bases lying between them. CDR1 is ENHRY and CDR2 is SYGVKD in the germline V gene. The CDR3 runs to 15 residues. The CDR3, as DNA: TGTGCCATCAGTGACGGGGGGGCGCTTGGAAACACCATATATTTT. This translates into CAISDGGALGNTIYF.

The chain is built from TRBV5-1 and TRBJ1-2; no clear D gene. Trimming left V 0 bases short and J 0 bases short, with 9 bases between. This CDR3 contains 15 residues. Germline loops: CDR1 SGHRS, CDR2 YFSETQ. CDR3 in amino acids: CASSLEGKANYGYTF. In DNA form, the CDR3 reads TGCGCCAGCAGCTTGGAAGGGAAAGCTAACTATGGCTACACCTTC. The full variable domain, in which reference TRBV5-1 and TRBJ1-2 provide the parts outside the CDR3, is KAGVTQTPRYLIKTRGQQVTLSCSPISGHRSVSWYQQTPGQGLQFLFEYFSETQRNKGNFPGRFSGRQFSNSRSEMNVSTLELGDSALYLCASSLEGKANYGYTFGSGTRLTVV.

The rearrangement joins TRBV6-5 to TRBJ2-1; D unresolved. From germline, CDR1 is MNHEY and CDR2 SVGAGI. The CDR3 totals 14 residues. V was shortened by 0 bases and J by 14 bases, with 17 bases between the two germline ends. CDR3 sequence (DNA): TGTGCCAGCAGTTACTCGTTTCCCCCCGTGAAGGAGTTCTTC. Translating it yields CASSYSFPPVKEFF.

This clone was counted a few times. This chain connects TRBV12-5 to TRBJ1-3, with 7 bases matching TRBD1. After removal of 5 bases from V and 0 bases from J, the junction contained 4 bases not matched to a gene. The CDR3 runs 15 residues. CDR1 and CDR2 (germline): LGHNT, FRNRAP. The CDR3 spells CASGLGQFSGNTIYF. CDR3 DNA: TGTGCTAGTGGTCTGGGACAGTTCTCTGGAAACACCATATATTTT.

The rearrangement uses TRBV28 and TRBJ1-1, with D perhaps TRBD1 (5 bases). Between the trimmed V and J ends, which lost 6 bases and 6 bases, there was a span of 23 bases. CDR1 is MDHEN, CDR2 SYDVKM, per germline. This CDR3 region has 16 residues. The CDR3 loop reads CASRPRDVLLGAEAFF. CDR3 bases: TGTGCCAGCAGGCCACGGGACGTTTTACTTGGGGCTGAAGCTTTCTTT.

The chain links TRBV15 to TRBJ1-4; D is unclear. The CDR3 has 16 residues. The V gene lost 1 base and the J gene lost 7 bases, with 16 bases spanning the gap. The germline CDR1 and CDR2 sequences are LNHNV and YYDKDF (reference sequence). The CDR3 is CATSRGAKGSGEKLFF. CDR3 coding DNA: TGTGCCACCAGCAGAGGAGCAAAAGGCAGCGGTGAAAAACTGTTTTTT.

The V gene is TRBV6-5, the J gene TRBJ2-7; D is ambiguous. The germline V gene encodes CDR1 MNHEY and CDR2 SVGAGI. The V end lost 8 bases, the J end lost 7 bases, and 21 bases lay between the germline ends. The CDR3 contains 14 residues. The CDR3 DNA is TGTGCCAGCCAAGACTCTTCTAATTACTGGGAGCAGTACTTC. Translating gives CASQDSSNYWEQYF.

CDR3: CASSSHRVGTGELFF. In DNA form, the CDR3 reads TGTGCCAGCTCATCCCACAGGGTGGGCACCGGGGAGCTGTTTTTT. V and J are TRBV18 and TRBJ2-2; weak D call: TRBD1 (6 bases). The germline V gene has CDR1 KGHSH and CDR2 LQKENI. The CDR3 consists of 15 residues. V lost 5 bases to trimming and J lost 4 bases, with 14 bases between them.

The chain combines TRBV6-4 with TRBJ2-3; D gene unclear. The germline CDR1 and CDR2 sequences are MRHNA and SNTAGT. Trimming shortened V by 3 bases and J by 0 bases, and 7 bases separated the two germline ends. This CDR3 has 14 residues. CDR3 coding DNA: TGTGCCAGCAGTGAAAGATTAAGCACAGATACGCAGTATTTT. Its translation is CASSERLSTDTQYF.

The CDR3 DNA reads TGCGCCAGCAGCCTCCCAAAATCGACAGGGGAGAAGGTCTATGGCTACACCTTC. It codes for CASSLPKSTGEKVYGYTF. The chain is built from TRBV4-1 and TRBJ1-2; 8 bases match TRBD1. The V segment lost 4 bases and the J segment 4 bases; nucleotides outside the gene matches: 17. Germline CDR1 MGHRA, CDR2 YSYEKL. This CDR3 is 18 amino acids long.

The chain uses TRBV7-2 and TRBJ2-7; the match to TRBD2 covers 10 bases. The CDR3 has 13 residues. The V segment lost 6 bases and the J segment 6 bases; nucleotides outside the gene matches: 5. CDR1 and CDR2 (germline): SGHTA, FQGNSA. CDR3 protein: CASSLAGVGEQYF. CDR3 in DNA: TGTGCCAGCAGTCTAGCGGGAGTTGGCGAGCAGTACTTC.

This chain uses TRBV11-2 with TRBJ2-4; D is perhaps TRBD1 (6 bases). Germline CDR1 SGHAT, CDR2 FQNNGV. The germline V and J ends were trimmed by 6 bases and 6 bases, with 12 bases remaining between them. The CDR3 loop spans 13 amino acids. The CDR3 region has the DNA TGTGCCAGCAGTCAGGGGTTGGGAAACATTCAGTACTTC. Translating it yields CASSQGLGNIQYF.

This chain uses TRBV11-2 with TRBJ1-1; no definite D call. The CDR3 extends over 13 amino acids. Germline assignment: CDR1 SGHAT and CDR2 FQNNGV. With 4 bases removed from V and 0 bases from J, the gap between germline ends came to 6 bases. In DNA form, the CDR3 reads TGTGCCAGCAGCTCGGGCTTGAACACTGAAGCTTTCTTT. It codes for CASSSGLNTEAFF. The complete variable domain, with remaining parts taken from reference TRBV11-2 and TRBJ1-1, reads EAGVAQSPRYKIIEKRQSVAFWCNPISGHATLYWYQQILGQGPKLLIQFQNNGVVDDSQLPKDRFSAERLKGVDSTLKIQPAKLEDSAVYLCASSSGLNTEAFFGQGTRLTVV.

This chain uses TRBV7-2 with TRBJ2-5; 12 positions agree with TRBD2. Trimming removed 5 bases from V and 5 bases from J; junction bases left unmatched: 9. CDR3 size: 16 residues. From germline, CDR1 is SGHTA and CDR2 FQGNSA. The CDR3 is CASSKRLAGVGETQYF. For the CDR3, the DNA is TGTGCCAGCAGCAAGAGACTAGCGGGGGTGGGGGAGACCCAGTACTTC.

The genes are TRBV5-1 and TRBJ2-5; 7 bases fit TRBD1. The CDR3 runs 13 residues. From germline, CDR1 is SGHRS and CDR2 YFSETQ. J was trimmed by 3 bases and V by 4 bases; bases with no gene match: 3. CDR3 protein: CASSNQGEETQYF. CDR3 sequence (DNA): TGCGCCAGCAGCAACCAGGGGGAAGAGACCCAGTACTTC.

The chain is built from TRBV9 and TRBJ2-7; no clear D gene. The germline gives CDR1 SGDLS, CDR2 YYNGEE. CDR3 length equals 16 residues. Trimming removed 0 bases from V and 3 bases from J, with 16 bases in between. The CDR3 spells CASSVVVARWGYEQYF. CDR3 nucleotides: TGTGCCAGCAGCGTAGTAGTGGCCAGGTGGGGCTACGAGCAGTACTTC.

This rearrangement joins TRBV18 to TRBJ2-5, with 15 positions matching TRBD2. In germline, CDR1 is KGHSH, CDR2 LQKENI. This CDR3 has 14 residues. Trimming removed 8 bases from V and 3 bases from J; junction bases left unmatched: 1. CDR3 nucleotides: TGTGCCAGCGGACTAGCGGGAGGGAAAGAGACCCAGTACTTC. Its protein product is CASGLAGGKETQYF.

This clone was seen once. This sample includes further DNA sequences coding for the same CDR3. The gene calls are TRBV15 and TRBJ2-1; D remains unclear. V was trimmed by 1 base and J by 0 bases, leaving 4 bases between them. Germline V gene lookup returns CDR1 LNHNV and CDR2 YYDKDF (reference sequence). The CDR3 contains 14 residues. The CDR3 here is CATSRGGSYNEQFF. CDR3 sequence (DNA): TGTGCCACCAGCAGAGGTGGCTCCTACAATGAGCAGTTCTTC.